The clone carrying this T cell receptor beta chain has more than one count but fewer than ten. No antigen is known for it. These data are taken from a study of T cell repertoires in cytomegalovirus infection. About the study: The public TCR beta signatures pointed to both CMV infection and matching HLA type. Study-wide points: Identification of carriers of CMV plus the relevant HLA was achieved through cumulative public TCR beta family frequency.

MiXCR was run by TCRdb on the reads, yielding one entry per CDR3 protein. Of about 490,000 distinct CDR3 sequences detected, about 30% appear once; the ten largest clones hold about 12%. The CDR3 has 14 residues. Germline CDR1 SEHNR, CDR2 FQNEAQ (reference sequence). The germline V and J ends were trimmed by 1 base and 9 bases, with 13 bases remaining between them. The clonotype comes from a human donor in good health (CMV status not recorded). Some clones in this sample may be carry-over from other donors' samples. The gene calls are TRBV7-9 and TRBJ2-1, with TRBD2 as a possible D gene (5 bases). The sequenced sample consisted of PBMCs. The DNA of the CDR3 is TGTGCCAGCAGCTTAGACTGGACTCCTGGTGAGCAGTTCTTC. Protein sequence: CASSLDWTPGEQFF.